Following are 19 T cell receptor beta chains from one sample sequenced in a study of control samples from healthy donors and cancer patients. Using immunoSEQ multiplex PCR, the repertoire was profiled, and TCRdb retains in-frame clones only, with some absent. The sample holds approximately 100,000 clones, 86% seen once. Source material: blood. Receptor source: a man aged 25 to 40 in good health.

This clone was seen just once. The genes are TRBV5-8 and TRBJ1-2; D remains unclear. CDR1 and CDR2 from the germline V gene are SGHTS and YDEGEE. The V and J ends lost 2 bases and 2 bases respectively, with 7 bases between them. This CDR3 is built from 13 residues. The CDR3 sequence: CASSLYSNYGYTF. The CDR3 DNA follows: TGTGCCAGCAGCTTATACAGCAACTATGGCTACACCTTC.

The CDR3 is CASSSAQGAGTQYF. The CDR3 DNA reads TGTGCCAGCAGCTCGGCTCAGGGGGCTGGTACGCAGTATTTT. This chain joins TRBV5-4 and TRBJ2-3; 8 positions match TRBD1. This CDR3 is 14 amino acids long. Trimming cost V 3 bases and J 8 bases; bases outside gene matches: 8. Germline CDR1 SGHNT, CDR2 YYREEE (reference sequence).

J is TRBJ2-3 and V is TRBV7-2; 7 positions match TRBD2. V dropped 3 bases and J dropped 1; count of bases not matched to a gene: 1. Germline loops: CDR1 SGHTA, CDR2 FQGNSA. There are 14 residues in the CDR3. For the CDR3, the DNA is TGTGCCAGCAGCTTTGGGGGGGGCACAGATACGCAGTATTTT. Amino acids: CASSFGGGTDTQYF.

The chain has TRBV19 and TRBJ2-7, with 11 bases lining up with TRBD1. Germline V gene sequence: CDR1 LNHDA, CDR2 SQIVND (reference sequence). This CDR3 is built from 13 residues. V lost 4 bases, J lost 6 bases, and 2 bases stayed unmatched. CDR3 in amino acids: CASSTGTGGEQYF. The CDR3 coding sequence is TGTGCCAGTAGTACGGGGACAGGGGGCGAGCAGTACTTC.

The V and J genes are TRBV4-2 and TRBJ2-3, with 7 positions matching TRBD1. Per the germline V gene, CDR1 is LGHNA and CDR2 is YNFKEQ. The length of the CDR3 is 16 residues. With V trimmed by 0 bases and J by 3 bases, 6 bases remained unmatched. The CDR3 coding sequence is TGTGCCAGCAGCCAAGATTTCGGGACAGTAACAGATACGCAGTATTTT. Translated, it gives CASSQDFGTVTDTQYF.

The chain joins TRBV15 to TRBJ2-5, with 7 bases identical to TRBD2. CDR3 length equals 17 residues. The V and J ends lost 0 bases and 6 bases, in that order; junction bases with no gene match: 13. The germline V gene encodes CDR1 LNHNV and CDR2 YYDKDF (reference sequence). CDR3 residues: CATSRDGGQGGRKTQYF. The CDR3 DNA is TGTGCCACCAGCAGAGATGGCGGGCAGGGAGGGAGGAAGACCCAGTACTTC.

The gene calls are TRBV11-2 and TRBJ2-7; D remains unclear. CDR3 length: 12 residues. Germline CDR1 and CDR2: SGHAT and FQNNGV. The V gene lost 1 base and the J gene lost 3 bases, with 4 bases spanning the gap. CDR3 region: CASSLGIYEQYV. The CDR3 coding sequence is TGTGCCAGCAGCTTAGGGATCTACGAGCAGTACGTC.

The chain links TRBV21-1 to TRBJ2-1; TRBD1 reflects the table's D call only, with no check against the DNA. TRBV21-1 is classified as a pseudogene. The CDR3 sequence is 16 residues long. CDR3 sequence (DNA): TGTGCCAGCAGCAACCAGGGCGGGACAGGGTTTAATGAGCAGTTCTTC. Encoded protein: CASSNQGGTGFNEQFF.

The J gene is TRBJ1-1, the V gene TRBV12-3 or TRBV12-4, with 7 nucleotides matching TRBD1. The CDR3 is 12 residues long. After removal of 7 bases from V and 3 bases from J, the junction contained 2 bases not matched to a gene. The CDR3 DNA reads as TGTGCCAGCACAGGGGGATACACTGAAGCTTTCTTT. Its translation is CASTGGYTEAFF.

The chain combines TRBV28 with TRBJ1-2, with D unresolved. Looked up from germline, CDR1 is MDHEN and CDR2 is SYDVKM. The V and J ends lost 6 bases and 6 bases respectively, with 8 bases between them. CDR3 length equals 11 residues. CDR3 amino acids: CASSLRHGYTF. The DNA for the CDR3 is TGTGCCAGCAGCCTCCGACATGGCTACACCTTC.

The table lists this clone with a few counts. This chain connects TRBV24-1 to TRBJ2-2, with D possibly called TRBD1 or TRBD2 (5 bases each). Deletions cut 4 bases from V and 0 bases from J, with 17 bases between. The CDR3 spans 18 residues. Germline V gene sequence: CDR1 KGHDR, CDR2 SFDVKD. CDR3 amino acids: CATSDQGRTNSNTGELFF. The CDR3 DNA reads TGTGCCACCAGTGACCAGGGACGGACCAACTCGAACACCGGGGAGCTGTTTTTT.

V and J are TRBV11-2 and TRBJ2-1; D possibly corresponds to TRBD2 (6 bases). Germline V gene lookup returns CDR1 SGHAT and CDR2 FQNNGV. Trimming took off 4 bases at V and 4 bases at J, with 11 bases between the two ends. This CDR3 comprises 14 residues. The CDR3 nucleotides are TGTGCCAGCAGCTCTCGGAGGGGATACAATGAGCAGTTCTTC. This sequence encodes CASSSRRGYNEQFF.

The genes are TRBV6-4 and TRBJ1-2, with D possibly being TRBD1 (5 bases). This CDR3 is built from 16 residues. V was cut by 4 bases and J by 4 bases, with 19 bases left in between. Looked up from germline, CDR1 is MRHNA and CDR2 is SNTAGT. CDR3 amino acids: CASSVRTEGLPYGYTF. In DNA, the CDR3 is TGTGCCAGCAGTGTCAGAACGGAGGGGCTCCCCTATGGCTACACCTTC.

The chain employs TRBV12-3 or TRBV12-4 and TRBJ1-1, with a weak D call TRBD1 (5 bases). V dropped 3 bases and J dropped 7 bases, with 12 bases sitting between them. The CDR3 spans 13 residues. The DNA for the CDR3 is TGTGCCAGCAGTTTTCCTCCGGGGGATGAAGCTTTCTTT. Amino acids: CASSFPPGDEAFF.

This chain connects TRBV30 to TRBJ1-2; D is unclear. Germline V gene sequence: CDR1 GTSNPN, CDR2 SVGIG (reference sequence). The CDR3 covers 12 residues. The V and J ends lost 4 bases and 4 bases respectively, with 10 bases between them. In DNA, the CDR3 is TGTGCCTGGATCCAGTCGATCTATGGCTACACCTTC. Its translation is CAWIQSIYGYTF.

CDR3 region: CASSLDRGSTEAFF. The CDR3 DNA is TGTGCCAGCAGCTTGGATCGGGGGAGCACTGAAGCTTTCTTT. This chain links TRBV5-8 with TRBJ1-1, with D possibly TRBD1 on 5 matching bases. The CDR3 contains 14 residues. Trimming removed 0 bases from V and 4 bases from J, with 10 bases in between. Per germline, CDR1 SGHTS and CDR2 YDEGEE.

The DNA for the CDR3 is TGTGCCAGCAGCTTTCAGGGGGTTAGCTCCTACGAGCAGTACGTC. It specifies CASSFQGVSSYEQYV. The J gene is TRBJ2-7, the V gene TRBV5-8; 7 bases map to TRBD1. Germline V gives CDR1 SGHTS, CDR2 YDEGEE. Trimming took 2 bases from V and 0 from J; bases not matched to a gene: 5. This CDR3 region has 15 residues.

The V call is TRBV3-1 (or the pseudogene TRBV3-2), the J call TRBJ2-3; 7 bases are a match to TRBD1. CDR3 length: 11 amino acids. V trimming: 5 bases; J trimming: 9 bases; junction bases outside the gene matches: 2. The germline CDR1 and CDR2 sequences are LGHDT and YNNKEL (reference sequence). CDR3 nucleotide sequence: TGTGCCAGCAGCGACAGGGTAACGCAGTATTTT. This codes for CASSDRVTQYF.

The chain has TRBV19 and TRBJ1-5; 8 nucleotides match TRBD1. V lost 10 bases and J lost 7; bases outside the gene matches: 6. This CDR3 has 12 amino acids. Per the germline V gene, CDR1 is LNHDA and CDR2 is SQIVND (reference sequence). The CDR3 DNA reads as TGTGCCACCGGACAGGGCTACCAGCCCCAGCATTTT. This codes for CATGQGYQPQHF.